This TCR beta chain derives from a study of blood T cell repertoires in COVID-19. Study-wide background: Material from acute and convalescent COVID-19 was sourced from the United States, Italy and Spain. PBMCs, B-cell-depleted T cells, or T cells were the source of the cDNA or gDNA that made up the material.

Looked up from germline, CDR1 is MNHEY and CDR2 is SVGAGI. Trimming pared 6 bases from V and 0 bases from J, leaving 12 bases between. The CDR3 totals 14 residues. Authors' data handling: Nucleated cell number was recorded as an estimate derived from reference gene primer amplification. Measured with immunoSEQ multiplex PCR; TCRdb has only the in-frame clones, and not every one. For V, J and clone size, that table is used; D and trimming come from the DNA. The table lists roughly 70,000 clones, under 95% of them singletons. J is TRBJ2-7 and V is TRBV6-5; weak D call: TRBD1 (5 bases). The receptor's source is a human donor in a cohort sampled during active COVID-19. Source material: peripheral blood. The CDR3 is CASSDRRNSYEQYF. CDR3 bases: TGTGCCAGCAGCGACAGACGGAACTCCTACGAGCAGTACTTC.